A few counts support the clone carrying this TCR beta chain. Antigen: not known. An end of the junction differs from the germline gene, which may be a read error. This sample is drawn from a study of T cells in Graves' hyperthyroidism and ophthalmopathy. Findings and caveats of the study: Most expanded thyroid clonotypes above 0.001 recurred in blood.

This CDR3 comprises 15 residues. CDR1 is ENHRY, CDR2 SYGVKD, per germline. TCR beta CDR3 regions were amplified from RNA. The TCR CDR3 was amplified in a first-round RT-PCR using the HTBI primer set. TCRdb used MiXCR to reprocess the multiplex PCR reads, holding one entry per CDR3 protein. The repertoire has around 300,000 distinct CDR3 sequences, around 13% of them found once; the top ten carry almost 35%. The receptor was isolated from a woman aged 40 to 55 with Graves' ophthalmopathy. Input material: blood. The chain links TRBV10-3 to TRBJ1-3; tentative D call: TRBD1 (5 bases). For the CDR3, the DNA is TGTGCCATCAGTGAACACCAGGGTTCAGGAAGCACCATATATTTT. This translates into CAISEHQGSGSTIYF.